These 28 T cell receptor beta chains originate from one sample sequenced in a study of Graves' ophthalmopathy and Graves' hyperthyroidism (dated by TCRdb to 2016 to 2018). Sequencer: Illumina HiSeq 2000. For repertoire sequencing, TCR beta CDR3 regions were amplified from RNA transcripts. HTBI primers and the Qiagen OneStep RT-PCR kit were used in a first-round RT-PCR, which was followed by a second-round multiplex PCR, size selection and purification. TCRdb reprocessing: public reads trimmed at Q25 with fastp, clones called with MiXCR, in-frame beta chains kept. Identical CDR3 protein sequences are pooled into one entry, listed with their most common genes and DNA. This sample holds hundreds of thousands of distinct CDR3 sequences; about a fifth were observed only once. Jointly, the top ten make up approximately 7.7% of the sample. Sequencing used peripheral blood. These receptors were obtained from a woman between 18 and 30 years old with stable Graves' hyperthyroidism. Some clones in this sample may be carry-over from other donors' samples. Donor details come from another sample of the same person, matched by shared clones.

This clonotype appeared many times. The chain joins TRBV12-3 or TRBV12-4 to TRBJ2-7; TRBD2 might be the D (6 bases). CDR3 size: 14 residues. V lost 6 bases, J lost 2 bases, and 14 bases lay in between. The CDR3 region has the DNA TGTGCCAGCAGGGCCGACCTAGCGACCTACGAGCAGTACTTC. Its protein is CASRADLATYEQYF.

The chain links TRBV20-1 to TRBJ1-1, with D possibly TRBD1 on 6 matching bases. Trimming left V 5 bases short and J 4 bases short, with 14 bases between. The CDR3 runs 13 residues. Germline-derived CDR1 and CDR2 are DFQATT and SNEGSKA (reference sequence). This chain's CDR3 is CSAFQTGATEAFF. CDR3 coding DNA: TGCAGTGCTTTTCAGACAGGAGCCACTGAAGCTTTCTTT.

The table lists this clonotype with many counts. J is TRBJ1-6 and V is TRBV12-3 or TRBV12-4; D is unresolved. V gave up 6 bases and J gave up 10 bases, with 13 bases separating them. The CDR3 has 13 residues. Written as DNA, the CDR3 is TGTGCCAGCAGCCCCGATCATGTGTCACCCCTCCACTTT. Amino acid sequence: CASSPDHVSPLHF.

This clonotype was detected only once. The chain carries TRBV29-1 and TRBJ1-1; possibly TRBD1 for D (6 bases). Trimming stripped 8 bases from V and 6 bases from J, with 16 bases between. The germline V gene encodes CDR1 SQVTM and CDR2 ANQGSEA. The CDR3 loop spans 12 amino acids. The CDR3 DNA follows: TGCAGCTCCTGGACCGGGGGGCCTGAAGCTTTCTTT. Residues: CSSWTGGPEAFF.

There are many counts of this clonotype. The chain employs TRBV29-1 and TRBJ1-1, with TRBD1 as a possible D gene (5 bases). The CDR3 runs to 13 residues. CDR1 is SQVTM, CDR2 ANQGSEA, per germline. V lost 0 bases and J 4 bases, leaving 9 bases between the germline ends. The CDR3 reads CSVEEARATEAFF. The CDR3 DNA is TGCAGCGTTGAAGAAGCCAGGGCCACTGAAGCTTTCTTT.

The J gene is TRBJ1-1, the V gene TRBV9; unclear D gene. Trimming left V 0 bases short and J 6 bases short, with 15 bases between. Germline loops: CDR1 SGDLS, CDR2 YYNGEE. The CDR3 is 15 residues long. Here the CDR3 reads CASSVGKSWGAEAFF. In DNA, the CDR3 is TGTGCCAGCAGCGTAGGAAAGTCCTGGGGAGCTGAAGCTTTCTTT. The variable domain in full, completed from reference TRBV9 and TRBJ1-1, reads DSGVTQTPKHLITATGQRVTLRCSPRSGDLSVYWYQQSLDQGLQFLIQYYNGEERAKGNILERFSAQQFPDLHSELNLSSLELGDSALYFCASSVGKSWGAEAFFGQGTRLTVV.

This clonotype was detected many times. The chain links TRBV18 to TRBJ1-5; the match to TRBD1 covers 8 bases. CDR1 and CDR2 from the germline V gene are KGHSH and LQKENI. The CDR3 spans 14 residues. The V gene end was trimmed by 8 bases and the J gene end by 7 bases; junction bases not matched to a gene: 10. CDR3 DNA: TGTGCCAGCAGCCCAGGACAGGGAGTACAGCCCCAGCATTTT. Its protein is CASSPGQGVQPQHF.

At least ten counts were recorded for this clonotype. This chain uses TRBV13 with TRBJ2-5; D unresolved. Germline CDR1 is PRHDT and CDR2 is FYEKMQ (reference sequence). The CDR3 spans 12 residues. V lost 5 bases, J lost 6 bases, and 10 bases lay in between. The CDR3 DNA is TGTGCCAGCAGCCAAAGTTGGAAGACCCAGTACTTC. Its translation is CASSQSWKTQYF. The entire variable domain, with the rest obtained from reference TRBV13 and TRBJ2-5, is as follows: AAGVIQSPRHLIKEKRETATLKCYPIPRHDTVYWYQQGPGQDPQFLISFYEKMQSDKGSIPDRFSAQQFSDYHSELNMSSLELGDSALYFCASSQSWKTQYFGPGTRLLVL.

This clonotype was recorded a few times. The V and J genes are TRBV12-3 or TRBV12-4 and TRBJ1-5; TRBD1 is a possible D gene (6 bases). The CDR3 runs 14 residues. V gave up 5 bases and J gave up 4 bases, with 12 bases separating them. The CDR3 nucleotides are TGTGCCAGCAGTCCACAGGGAACGAATCAGCCCCAGCATTTT. Protein sequence: CASSPQGTNQPQHF.

This clonotype has more than one count but fewer than ten. The chain uses TRBV6-1 and TRBJ1-6; D is perhaps TRBD1 (6 bases). The CDR3 length is 15 residues. CDR1 is MNHNS, CDR2 SASEGT, per germline. The germline V and J ends were trimmed by 1 base and 5 bases, with 9 bases remaining between them. CDR3 amino acids: CASSEGGPNNSPLHF. The CDR3 coding sequence is TGTGCCAGCAGTGAAGGGGGGCCGAATAATTCACCCCTCCACTTT.

The sample holds a few counts of this clonotype. The chain has TRBV19 and TRBJ1-2; 7 bases fit TRBD1. Looked up from germline, CDR1 is LNHDA and CDR2 is SQIVND (reference sequence). The CDR3 sequence is 13 residues long. The V segment lost 4 bases and the J segment 8 bases; nucleotides outside the gene matches: 7. CDR3 nucleotide sequence: TGTGCCAGTAGTAAGGGACAGCAATTGGGCTACACCTTC. This sequence encodes CASSKGQQLGYTF.

This clonotype appeared many times. The rearrangement links TRBV3-1 to TRBJ1-5, with a possible D match to TRBD1 (6 bases). The V gene's germline CDR1 is LGHDT and CDR2 YNNKEL (reference sequence). The CDR3 covers 15 residues. V was shortened by 0 bases and J by 5 bases, with 11 bases between the two germline ends. CDR3 bases: TGTGCCAGCAGCCAAGACCAGGGGCAGGATCAGCCCCAGCATTTT. It codes for CASSQDQGQDQPQHF.

This clonotype was seen many times. The J gene is TRBJ1-2, the V gene TRBV2; a weak D match, TRBD1 (5 bases). The CDR3 length is 13 residues. Germline CDR1 and CDR2: SNHLY and FYNNEI. V dropped 6 bases and J dropped 4 bases, with 12 bases sitting between them. The DNA of the CDR3 is TGTGCCAGCAGGCCCGACAGCTCCTATGGCTACACCTTC. Amino acids: CASRPDSSYGYTF.

This clonotype came up a few times. The V and J genes are TRBV11-2 and TRBJ1-6, with no clear D. The V gene's germline CDR1 is SGHAT and CDR2 FQNNGV. The length of the CDR3 is 16 residues. Trimming cost V 4 bases and J 0 bases, with 10 bases left between them. The CDR3 coding sequence is TGTGCCAGCAGCTCTTCCGGGAGCTCCTATAATTCACCCCTCCACTTT. Translation gives CASSSSGSSYNSPLHF.

This clonotype was recorded many times. The rearrangement joins TRBV6-5 to TRBJ1-5; D is unresolved. The CDR3 is made up of 13 amino acids. Trimming left V 4 bases short and J 7 bases short, with 11 bases between. Germline V lookup: CDR1 MNHEY, CDR2 SVGAGI. The CDR3 nucleotides are TGTGCCAGCAGTTTGGAAGGCCGCCAGCCCCAGCATTTT. Protein product: CASSLEGRQPQHF.

This clonotype was recorded many times. The chain carries TRBV6-1 and TRBJ1-1; 9 bases are shared with TRBD1. The junction had 5 bases not matched to a gene; V was cut back by 3 bases and J by 3 bases. The CDR3 runs to 15 residues. Germline V gene sequence: CDR1 MNHNS, CDR2 SASEGT. This chain's CDR3 is CASSDGQGWYTEAFF. CDR3 DNA: TGTGCCAGCAGTGACGGACAGGGGTGGTACACTGAAGCTTTCTTT.

This clonotype was detected many times. The chain has TRBV12-3 or TRBV12-4 and TRBJ1-1; D is ambiguous. This CDR3 region has 17 residues. Trimming removed 2 bases at V and 0 bases at J, with 16 bases between. CDR3 nucleotides: TGTGCCAGCAGTTTAAAAAGCCCTGGCAGCATGAACACTGAAGCTTTCTTT. The encoded protein is CASSLKSPGSMNTEAFF.

The rearrangement uses TRBV15 and TRBJ1-3; D not resolved. The V gene's germline CDR1 is LNHNV and CDR2 YYDKDF (reference sequence). V was pared by 4 bases and J by 6 bases, with 13 bases between. CDR3 length equals 14 residues. CDR3 loop: CATSKARAENTIYF. For the CDR3, the DNA is TGTGCCACCAGCAAGGCTAGGGCGGAAAACACCATATATTTT.

There are many counts of this clonotype. This sequence joins TRBV15 and TRBJ1-5, with D unclear. CDR3 length: 14 residues. The germline V gene encodes CDR1 LNHNV and CDR2 YYDKDF (reference sequence). V was clipped by 5 bases and J by 6 bases, with 14 bases between them. The DNA of the CDR3 is TGTGCCACCAGCGGCGGAGACGGGTTTCAGCCCCAGCATTTT. Translating gives CATSGGDGFQPQHF. The variable domain in full, with the rest retrieved from reference TRBV15 and TRBJ1-5, is DAMVIQNPRYQVTQFGKPVTLSCSQTLNHNVMYWYQQKSSQAPKLLFHYYDKDFNNEADTPDNFQSRRPNTSFCFLDIRSPGLGDTAMYLCATSGGDGFQPQHFGDGTRLSIL.

This clonotype was counted at least ten times. This chain links TRBV6-5 with TRBJ1-2; maybe TRBD1 (5 bases). The CDR3 has 13 amino acids. Trimming took off 6 bases at V and 3 bases at J, with 11 bases between the two ends. Per the germline V gene, CDR1 is MNHEY and CDR2 is SVGAGI. CDR3: CASSGGEYYGYTF. The CDR3 DNA reads TGTGCCAGCAGCGGGGGAGAGTACTATGGCTACACCTTC.

This clonotype was picked up many times. The genes are TRBV6-2 or TRBV6-3 and TRBJ2-2; TRBD1 agrees at 7 bases. The CDR3 extends over 16 amino acids. Germline assignment: CDR1 MNHEY and CDR2 SVGEGT. The CDR3 DNA reads TGTGCGACCCGACCCGGACAGGCGTTGAACACCGGGGAGCTGTTTTTT. This encodes CATRPGQALNTGELFF.

The sample holds a few counts of this clonotype. With a much larger clone just one base away, this may be a read error. J is TRBJ1-5 and V is TRBV30, with 8 bases identical to TRBD1. This CDR3 has 13 residues. CDR1 is GTSNPN and CDR2 is SVGIG in the germline V gene (reference sequence). The CDR3 DNA is TGTGCCTGGGCGGACAGGGATGATCAGCCCCGGCATTTT. This sequence encodes CAWADRDDQPRHF.

This clonotype was detected only a few times. The J gene is TRBJ1-6, the V gene TRBV6-1, with D possibly being TRBD1 (5 bases). This CDR3 is 14 amino acids long. Deletions cut 7 bases from V and 5 bases from J, with 12 bases between. Germline loops: CDR1 MNHNS, CDR2 SASEGT. CDR3 sequence: CASTRDGDNSPLHF. DNA of the CDR3: TGTGCCAGCACCCGGGACGGAGATAATTCACCCCTCCACTTT.

In this sample, this clonotype turned up many times. This sequence joins TRBV7-9 and TRBJ2-5, with D hard to call. Trimming cost V 3 bases and J 5 bases, with 10 bases left between them. The length of the CDR3 is 13 residues. Germline assignment: CDR1 SEHNR and CDR2 FQNEAQ (reference sequence). Here the CDR3 reads CASSFPFMETQYF. The CDR3 DNA reads TGTGCCAGCAGCTTCCCCTTCATGGAGACCCAGTACTTC. The complete variable domain, with remaining parts taken from reference TRBV7-9 and TRBJ2-5, reads DTGVSQNPRHKITKRGQNVTFRCDPISEHNRLYWYRQTLGQGPEFLTYFQNEAQLEKSRLLSDRFSAERPKGSFSTLEIQRTEQGDSAMYLCASSFPFMETQYFGPGTRLLVL.

Many counts were recorded for this clonotype. The CDR3 protein is CASSSTGEDYEQYF. CDR3 DNA: TGTGCCAGCAGTTCGACAGGGGAGGACTACGAGCAGTACTTC. The chain has TRBV27 and TRBJ2-7, with TRBD1 matching 8 bases. With 4 bases clipped from V and 3 bases from J, the junction kept 5 bases outside the gene matches. CDR1 and CDR2 from the germline V gene are MNHEY and SMNVEV (reference sequence). This CDR3 has 14 amino acids.

CDR3 residues: CASSQKPGLPRGETQYF. The CDR3 DNA follows: TGTGCCAGCAGCCAAAAGCCGGGACTCCCAAGAGGGGAGACCCAGTACTTC. V usage is TRBV3-1 and J usage is TRBJ2-5, with D possibly TRBD2 on 6 matching bases. Germline V lookup: CDR1 LGHDT, CDR2 YNNKEL (reference sequence). Trimming removed 2 bases from V and 5 bases from J, with 21 bases in between. This CDR3 comprises 17 residues.

The DNA of the CDR3 is TGTGCCAGCTCACCCCAGCGCACTGAAGCTTTCTTT. Amino acids: CASSPQRTEAFF. V gene TRBV18 combines with J gene TRBJ1-1; D is unresolved. CDR1 and CDR2 (germline): KGHSH, LQKENI. V was clipped by 3 bases and J by 4 bases, with 6 bases between them. The CDR3 is 12 amino acids. The full variable domain, with the rest looked up from reference TRBV18 and TRBJ1-1, is NAGVMQNPRHLVRRRGQEARLRCSPMKGHSHVYWYRQLPEEGLKFMVYLQKENIIDESGMPKERFSAEFPKEGPSILRIQQVVRGDSAAYFCASSPQRTEAFFGQGTRLTVV.

This clonotype was seen at least ten times. This chain links TRBV24-1 with TRBJ1-1, with unresolved D. Looked up from germline, CDR1 is KGHDR and CDR2 is SFDVKD. The CDR3 is 14 amino acids. Trimming left V 3 bases short and J 0 bases short, with 7 bases between. CDR3 DNA: TGTGCCACCAGTGATGGGGTTCTGAACACTGAAGCTTTCTTT. Translating gives CATSDGVLNTEAFF.